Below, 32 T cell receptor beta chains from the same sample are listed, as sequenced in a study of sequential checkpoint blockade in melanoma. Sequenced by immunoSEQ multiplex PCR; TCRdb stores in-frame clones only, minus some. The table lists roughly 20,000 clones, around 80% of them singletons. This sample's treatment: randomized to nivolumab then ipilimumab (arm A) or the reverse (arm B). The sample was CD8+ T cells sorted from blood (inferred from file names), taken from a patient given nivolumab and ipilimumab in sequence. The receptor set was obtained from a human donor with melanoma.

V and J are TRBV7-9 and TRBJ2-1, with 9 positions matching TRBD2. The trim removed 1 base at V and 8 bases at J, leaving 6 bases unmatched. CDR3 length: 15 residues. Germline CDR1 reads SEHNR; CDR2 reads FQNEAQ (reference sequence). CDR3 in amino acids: CASSLVSSGMDEQFF. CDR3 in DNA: TGTGCCAGCAGCTTAGTGTCTAGCGGGATGGATGAGCAGTTCTTC.

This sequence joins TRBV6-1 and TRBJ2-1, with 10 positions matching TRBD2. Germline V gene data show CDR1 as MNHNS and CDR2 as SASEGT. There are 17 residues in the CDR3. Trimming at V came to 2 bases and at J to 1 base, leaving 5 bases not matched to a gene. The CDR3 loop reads CASSEPGTSVSYNEQFF. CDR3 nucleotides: TGTGCCAGCAGTGAACCCGGGACTAGCGTATCCTACAATGAGCAGTTCTTC.

The CDR3 DNA sequence: TGTGCCAGCAGCCTAGGGCGGGAGCCTTACAATGAGCAGTTCTTC. Amino acid sequence: CASSLGREPYNEQFF. V and J are TRBV5-6 and TRBJ2-1; 7 positions agree with TRBD2. Trimming at V came to 4 bases and at J to 4 bases, leaving 8 bases not matched to a gene. The germline V gene has CDR1 SGHDT and CDR2 YYEEEE. This CDR3 contains 15 residues. Supplemented by reference TRBV5-6 and TRBJ2-1, the full variable domain reads DAGVTQSPTHLIKTRGQQVTLRCSPKSGHDTVSWYQQALGQGPQFIFQYYEEEERQRGNFPDRFSGHQFPNYSSELNVNALLLGDSALYLCASSLGREPYNEQFFGPGTRLTVL.

In nucleotides, the CDR3 is TGTGCCAGCAGTTTTGGGAGCTCCTATAATTCACCCCTCCACTTT. Translation gives CASSFGSSYNSPLHF. The genes are TRBV28 and TRBJ1-6; unclear D gene. V dropped 3 bases and J dropped 0 bases, with 6 bases sitting between them. This CDR3 has 15 residues. Germline V gene sequence: CDR1 MDHEN, CDR2 SYDVKM.

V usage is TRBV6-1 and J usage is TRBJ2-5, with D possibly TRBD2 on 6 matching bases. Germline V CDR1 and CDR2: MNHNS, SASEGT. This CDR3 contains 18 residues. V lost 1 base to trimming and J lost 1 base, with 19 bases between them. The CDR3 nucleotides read TGTGCCAGCAGTGAAGAAATAGGGAGGAGGCCGATCCAAGAGACCCAGTACTTC. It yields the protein CASSEEIGRRPIQETQYF.

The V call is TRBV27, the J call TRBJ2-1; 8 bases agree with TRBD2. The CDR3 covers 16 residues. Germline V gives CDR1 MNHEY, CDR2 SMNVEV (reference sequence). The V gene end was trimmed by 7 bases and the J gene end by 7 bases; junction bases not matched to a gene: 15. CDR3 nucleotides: TGTGCCAGCACCACCCGGAGCGGGGGAGTTAGGAATGAGCAGTTCTTC. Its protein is CASTTRSGGVRNEQFF.

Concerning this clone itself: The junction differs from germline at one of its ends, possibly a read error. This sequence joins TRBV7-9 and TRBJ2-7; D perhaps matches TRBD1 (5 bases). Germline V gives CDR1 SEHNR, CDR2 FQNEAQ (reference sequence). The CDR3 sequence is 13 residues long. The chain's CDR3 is CASSDSNSYEQHF. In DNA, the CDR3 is TGTGCCAGCAGTGACAGTAACTCCTACGAGCAGCACTTC. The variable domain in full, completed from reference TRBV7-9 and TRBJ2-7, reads DTGVSQNPRHKITKRGQNVTFRCDPISEHNRLYWYRQTLGQGPEFLTYFQNEAQLEKSRLLSDRFSAERPKGSFSTLEIQRTEQGDSAMYLCASSDSNSYEQHFGPGTRLTVT.

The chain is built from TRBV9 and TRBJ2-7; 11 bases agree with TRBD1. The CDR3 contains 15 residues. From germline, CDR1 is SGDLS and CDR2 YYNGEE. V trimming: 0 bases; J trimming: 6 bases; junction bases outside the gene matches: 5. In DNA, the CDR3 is TGTGCCAGCAGCGTAGCGGACAGGGGGCGCCGCGAGCAGTACTTC. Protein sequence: CASSVADRGRREQYF.

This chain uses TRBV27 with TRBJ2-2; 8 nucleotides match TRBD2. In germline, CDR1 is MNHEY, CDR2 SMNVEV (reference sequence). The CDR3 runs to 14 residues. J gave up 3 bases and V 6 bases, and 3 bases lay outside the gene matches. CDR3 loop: CASSGRGYTGELFF. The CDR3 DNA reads TGTGCCAGCAGCGGGAGGGGGTACACCGGGGAGCTGTTTTTT.

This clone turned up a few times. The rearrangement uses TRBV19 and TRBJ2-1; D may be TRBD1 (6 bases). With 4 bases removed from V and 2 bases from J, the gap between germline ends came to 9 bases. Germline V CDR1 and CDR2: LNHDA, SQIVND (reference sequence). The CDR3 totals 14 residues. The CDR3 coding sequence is TGTGCCAGTAGTACAGGGGTGGCCTACAATGAGCAGTTCTTC. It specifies CASSTGVAYNEQFF.

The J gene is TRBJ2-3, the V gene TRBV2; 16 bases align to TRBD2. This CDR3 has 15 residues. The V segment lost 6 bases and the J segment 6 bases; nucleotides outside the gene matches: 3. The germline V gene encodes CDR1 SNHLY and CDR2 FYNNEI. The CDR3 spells CASSGTSGGADTQYF. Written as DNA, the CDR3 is TGTGCCAGCAGCGGGACTAGCGGGGGGGCGGATACGCAGTATTTT.

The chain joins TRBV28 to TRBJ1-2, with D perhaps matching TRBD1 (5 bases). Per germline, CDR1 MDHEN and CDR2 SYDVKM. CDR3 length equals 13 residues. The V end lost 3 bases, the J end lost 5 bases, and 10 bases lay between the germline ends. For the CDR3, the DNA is TGTGCCAGCAGTTTGACCAGGGAATATGGCTACACCTTC. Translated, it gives CASSLTREYGYTF.

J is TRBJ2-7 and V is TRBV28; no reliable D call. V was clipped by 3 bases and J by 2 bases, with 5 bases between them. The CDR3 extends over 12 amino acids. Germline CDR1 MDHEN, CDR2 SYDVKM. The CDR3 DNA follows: TGTGCCAGCAGTTTCGCTACCTACGAGCAGTACTTC. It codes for CASSFATYEQYF.

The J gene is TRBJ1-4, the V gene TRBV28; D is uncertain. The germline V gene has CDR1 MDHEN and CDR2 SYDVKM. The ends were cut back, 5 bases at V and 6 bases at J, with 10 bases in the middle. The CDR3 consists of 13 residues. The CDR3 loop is CASSGLTHEKLFF. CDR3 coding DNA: TGTGCCAGCAGTGGACTCACCCATGAAAAACTGTTTTTT. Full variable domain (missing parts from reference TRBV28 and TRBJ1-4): DVKVTQSSRYLVKRTGEKVFLECVQDMDHENMFWYRQDPGLGLRLIYFSYDVKMKEKGDIPEGYSVSREKKERFSLILESASTNQTSMYLCASSGLTHEKLFFGSGTQLSVL.

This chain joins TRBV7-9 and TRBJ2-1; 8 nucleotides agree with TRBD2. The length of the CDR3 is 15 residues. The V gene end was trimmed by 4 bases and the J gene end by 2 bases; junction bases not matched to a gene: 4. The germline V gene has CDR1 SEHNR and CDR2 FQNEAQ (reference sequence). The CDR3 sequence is CASSWTSRPYNEQFF. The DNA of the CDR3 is TGTGCCAGCAGCTGGACTAGCAGACCCTACAATGAGCAGTTCTTC. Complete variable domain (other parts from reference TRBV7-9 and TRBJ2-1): DTGVSQNPRHKITKRGQNVTFRCDPISEHNRLYWYRQTLGQGPEFLTYFQNEAQLEKSRLLSDRFSAERPKGSFSTLEIQRTEQGDSAMYLCASSWTSRPYNEQFFGPGTRLTVL.

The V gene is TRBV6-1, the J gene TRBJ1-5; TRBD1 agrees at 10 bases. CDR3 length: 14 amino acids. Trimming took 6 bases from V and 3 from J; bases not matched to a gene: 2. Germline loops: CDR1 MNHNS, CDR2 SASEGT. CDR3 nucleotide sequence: TGTGCCAGCAGGGACAGGGGGAACAATCAGCCCCAGCATTTT. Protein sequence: CASRDRGNNQPQHF.

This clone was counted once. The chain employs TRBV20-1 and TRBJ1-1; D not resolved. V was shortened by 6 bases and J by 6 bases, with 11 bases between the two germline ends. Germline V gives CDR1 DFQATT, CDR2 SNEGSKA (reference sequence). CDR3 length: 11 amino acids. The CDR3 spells CSAKLGAEAFF. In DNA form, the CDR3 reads TGCAGTGCAAAGCTAGGCGCTGAAGCTTTCTTT.

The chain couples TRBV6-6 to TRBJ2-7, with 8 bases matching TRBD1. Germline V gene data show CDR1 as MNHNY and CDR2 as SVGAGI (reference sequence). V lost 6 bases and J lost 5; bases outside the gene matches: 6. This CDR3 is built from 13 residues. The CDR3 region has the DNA TGTGCCAGCAGCCCGGACAGGGTCCACGAGCAGTACTTC. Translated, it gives CASSPDRVHEQYF.

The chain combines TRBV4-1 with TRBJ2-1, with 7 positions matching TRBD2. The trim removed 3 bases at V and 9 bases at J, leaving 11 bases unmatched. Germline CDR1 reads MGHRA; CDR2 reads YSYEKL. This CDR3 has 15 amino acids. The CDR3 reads CASSQGIGTTLEQFF. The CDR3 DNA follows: TGCGCCAGCAGCCAGGGGATTGGGACTACCCTTGAGCAGTTCTTC.

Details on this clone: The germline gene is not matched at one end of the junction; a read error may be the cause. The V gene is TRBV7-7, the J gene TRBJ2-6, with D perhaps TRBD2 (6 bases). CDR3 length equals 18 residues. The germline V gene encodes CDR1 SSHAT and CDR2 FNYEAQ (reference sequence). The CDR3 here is CASSLARDSSSGANVLTF. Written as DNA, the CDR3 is TGTGCTAGCAGCTTAGCGCGGGATAGTAGCTCTGGGGCCAACGTCCTGACTTTC.

This CDR3 reads CAWGTAANYGYTF. In DNA, the CDR3 is TGTGCCTGGGGCACCGCAGCTAACTATGGCTACACCTTC. The chain is built from TRBV30 and TRBJ1-2, with D hard to call. CDR3 length equals 13 residues. Per the germline V gene, CDR1 is GTSNPN and CDR2 is SVGIG (reference sequence). V was clipped by 5 bases and J by 0 bases, with 10 bases between them.

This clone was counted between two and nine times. CDR3 sequence: CASSQVAGATYEQYF. In DNA, the CDR3 is TGTGCCAGCAGCCAGGTAGCGGGGGCCACCTACGAGCAGTACTTC. The chain recombines TRBV4-2 with TRBJ2-7, with 9 bases matching TRBD2. This CDR3 comprises 15 residues. In germline, CDR1 is LGHNA, CDR2 YNFKEQ. Trimming took 3 bases from V and 2 from J; bases not matched to a gene: 5.

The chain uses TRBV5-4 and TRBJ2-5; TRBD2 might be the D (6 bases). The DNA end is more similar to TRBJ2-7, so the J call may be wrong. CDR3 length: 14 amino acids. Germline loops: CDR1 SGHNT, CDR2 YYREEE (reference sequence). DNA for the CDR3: TGTGCCAGCAGCTTGGCCGGGAGTCTTTACGAGCAGTACTTC. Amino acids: CASSLAGSLYEQYF.

The chain's CDR3 is CASSLSGQPETQYF. CDR3 nucleotide sequence: TGTGCCAGCAGTTTATCGGGCCAGCCGGAGACCCAGTACTTC. V gene TRBV27 combines with J gene TRBJ2-5, with no clear D. The germline gives CDR1 MNHEY, CDR2 SMNVEV (reference sequence). This CDR3 is built from 14 residues. V lost 0 bases to trimming and J lost 5 bases, with 10 bases between them.

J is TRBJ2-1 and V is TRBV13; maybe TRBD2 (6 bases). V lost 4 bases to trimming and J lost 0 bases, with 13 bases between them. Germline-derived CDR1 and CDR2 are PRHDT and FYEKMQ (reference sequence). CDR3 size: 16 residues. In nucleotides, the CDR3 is TGTGCCAGCAGCTCACCGGGACTTAGCTCCTACAATGAGCAGTTCTTC. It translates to CASSSPGLSSYNEQFF.

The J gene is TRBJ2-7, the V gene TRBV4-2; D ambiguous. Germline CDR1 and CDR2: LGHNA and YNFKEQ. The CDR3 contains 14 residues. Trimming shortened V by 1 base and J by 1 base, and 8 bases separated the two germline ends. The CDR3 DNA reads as TGTGCCAGCAGCCAAGTGGGCAGTTCCTACGAGCAGTACTTC. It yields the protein CASSQVGSSYEQYF.

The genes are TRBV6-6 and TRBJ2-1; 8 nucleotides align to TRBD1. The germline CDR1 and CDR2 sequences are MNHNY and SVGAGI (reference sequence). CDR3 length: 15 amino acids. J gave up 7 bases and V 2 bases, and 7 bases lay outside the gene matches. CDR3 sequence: CASSYPDRGGNEQFF. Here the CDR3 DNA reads TGTGCCAGCAGTTACCCTGACAGGGGTGGGAATGAGCAGTTCTTC.

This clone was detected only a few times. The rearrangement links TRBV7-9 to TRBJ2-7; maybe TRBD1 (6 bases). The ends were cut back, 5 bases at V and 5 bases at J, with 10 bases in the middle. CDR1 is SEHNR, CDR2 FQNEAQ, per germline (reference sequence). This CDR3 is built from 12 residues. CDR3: CASSLWTDEQYF. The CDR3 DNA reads TGTGCCAGCAGCCTTTGGACAGACGAGCAGTACTTC.

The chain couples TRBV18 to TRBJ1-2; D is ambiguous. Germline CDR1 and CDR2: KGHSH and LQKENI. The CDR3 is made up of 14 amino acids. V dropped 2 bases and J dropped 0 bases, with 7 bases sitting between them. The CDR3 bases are TGTGCCAGCTCACCAAGCGGAACTAACTATGGCTACACCTTC. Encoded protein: CASSPSGTNYGYTF.

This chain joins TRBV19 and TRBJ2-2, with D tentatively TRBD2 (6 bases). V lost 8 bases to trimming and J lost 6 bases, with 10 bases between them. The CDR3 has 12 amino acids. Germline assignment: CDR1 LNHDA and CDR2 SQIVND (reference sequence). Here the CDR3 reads CASRWGAGELFF. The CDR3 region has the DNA TGTGCCAGTCGCTGGGGGGCCGGGGAGCTGTTTTTT.

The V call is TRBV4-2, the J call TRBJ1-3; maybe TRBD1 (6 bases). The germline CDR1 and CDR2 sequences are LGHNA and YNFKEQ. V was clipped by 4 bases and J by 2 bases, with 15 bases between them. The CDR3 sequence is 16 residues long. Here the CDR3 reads CASSRRAPGAGNTIYF. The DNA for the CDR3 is TGTGCCAGCAGCCGAAGGGCGCCAGGGGCTGGAAACACCATATATTTT.

Here the CDR3 reads CASSYSKVLGNNEQFF. The CDR3 DNA sequence: TGTGCCAGCAGTTACTCCAAAGTCCTAGGCAACAATGAGCAGTTCTTC. The chain uses TRBV6-5 and TRBJ2-1, with D uncertain. CDR1 MNHEY and CDR2 SVGAGI come from the germline V gene. The V end was cut by 0 bases, the J end by 5 bases, with 14 bases between. CDR3 size: 16 residues.